This entry lists 6 T cell receptor beta chains sequenced from one sample in a study of shared clonotypes between healthy human individuals. Profiling relied on immunoSEQ multiplex PCR, and the TCRdb table lists in-frame clones only, not all of them. The table includes 2,100,000 or so clones, more than 90% detected once. Sequenced material: naive CD4+ T cells sorted from blood. Subset specified: CD45RA+ positively selected. These receptor sequences come from a young man in good health.

V is TRBV19 and J is TRBJ1-1, with a weak D call TRBD1 (5 bases). CDR3 length: 14 amino acids. Trimming took off 5 bases at V and 3 bases at J, with 13 bases between the two ends. Germline CDR1 is LNHDA and CDR2 is SQIVND (reference sequence). CDR3: CASSFGAGDTEAFF. In DNA, the CDR3 is TGTGCCAGTAGTTTCGGGGCGGGGGACACTGAAGCTTTCTTT.

The chain uses TRBV6-1 and TRBJ2-3; the D gene is possibly TRBD2 (6 bases). CDR1 is MNHNS, CDR2 SASEGT, per germline. The CDR3 is made up of 14 amino acids. Trimming stripped 7 bases from V and 4 bases from J, with 15 bases between. The CDR3 nucleotides read TGTGCCAGCACCTTGTCTAGCGTAGCAGATACGCAGTATTTT. Its translation: CASTLSSVADTQYF.

The chain combines TRBV5-1 with TRBJ2-7; 8 bases match TRBD2. CDR1 is SGHRS and CDR2 is YFSETQ in the germline V gene. The V segment lost 4 bases and the J segment 3 bases; nucleotides outside the gene matches: 6. The CDR3 is 14 amino acids. The CDR3 DNA reads as TGCGCCAGCAGCCGCACGGCGGGGGGCTACGAGCAGTACTTC. This encodes CASSRTAGGYEQYF.

This chain connects TRBV28 to TRBJ1-5; D gene uncertain. Trimming took off 8 bases at V and 3 bases at J, with 8 bases between the two ends. Germline CDR1 is MDHEN and CDR2 is SYDVKM. This CDR3 is built from 12 residues. CDR3 amino acids: CASAENNQPQHF. CDR3 coding DNA: TGTGCCAGCGCGGAGAACAATCAGCCCCAGCATTTT.

The chain links TRBV5-3 to TRBJ2-7; 7 bases align to TRBD1. TRBV5-3 is classed as an ORF, of uncertain function. The junction had 7 bases not matched to a gene; V was cut back by 4 bases and J by 3 bases. This CDR3 contains 14 residues. The CDR3, as DNA: TGTGCCAGAAGCCCGGGACAGAGGAACTACGAGCAGTACTTC. Encoded protein: CARSPGQRNYEQYF.

V is TRBV11-3 and J is TRBJ2-7, with a weak D call TRBD2 (6 bases). The V end lost 5 bases, the J end lost 6 bases, and 17 bases lay between the germline ends. This CDR3 has 14 amino acids. Germline V lookup: CDR1 SGHNT, CDR2 YENEEA. The CDR3 DNA reads as TGTGCCAGCAGCCCCCAAGGAGGGGTCGGCGAGCAGTACTTC. As protein: CASSPQGGVGEQYF.